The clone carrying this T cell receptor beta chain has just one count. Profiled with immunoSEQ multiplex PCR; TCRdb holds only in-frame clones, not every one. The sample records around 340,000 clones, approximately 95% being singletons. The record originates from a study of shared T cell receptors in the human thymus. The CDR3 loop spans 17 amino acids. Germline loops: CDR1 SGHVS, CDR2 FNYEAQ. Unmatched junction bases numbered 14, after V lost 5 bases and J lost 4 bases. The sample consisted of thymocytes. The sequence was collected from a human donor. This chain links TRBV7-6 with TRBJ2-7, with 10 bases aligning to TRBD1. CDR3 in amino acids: CASSPWVPGQGYYEQYF. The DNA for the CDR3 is TGTGCCAGCAGCCCCTGGGTTCCGGGACAGGGGTATTACGAGCAGTACTTC.